This T cell receptor (beta chain) was observed in a study of blood T cell repertoires in COVID-19. V dropped 2 bases and J dropped 5; count of bases not matched to a gene: 8. CDR1 is SGHTA, CDR2 FQGNSA, per germline. The CDR3 is 15 amino acids. The method was immunoSEQ multiplex PCR; TCRdb's version includes in-frame clones alone and lacks a portion of them. The data hold some 140,000 clones, with approximately 83% observed a single time. The V call is TRBV7-2, the J call TRBJ2-7; 8 bases align to TRBD2. The sample comprised peripheral blood. The origin of this receptor is a woman aged 45-65 years who had recovered from COVID-19. The CDR3 region has the DNA TGTGCCAGCAGCTTAAGGAGTAGCGGGATAAACGAGCAGTACTTC. Translation: CASSLRSSGINEQYF. Complete variable domain (other parts from reference TRBV7-2 and TRBJ2-7): GAGVSQSPSNKVTEKGKDVELRCDPISGHTALYWYRQSLGQGLEFLIYFQGNSAPDKSGLPSDRFSAERTGGSVSTLTIQRTQQEDSAVYLCASSLRSSGINEQYFGPGTRLTVT.